The entry below describes one TCR beta chain. The data were obtained in a study of shared clonotypes between healthy human individuals. Study background: Donor ages ranged 18 to 49 years: a couple of women, a few men.

The study ran the assay at deep level. Using immunoSEQ multiplex PCR, the repertoire was profiled, and TCRdb retains in-frame clones only, with some absent. The table records approximately 2.5 million clones, 93% of them present only once. J lost 4 bases, V lost 6 bases, and 7 bases had no gene match. This CDR3 is built from 14 residues. Looked up from germline, CDR1 is MDHEN and CDR2 is SYDVKM. The material sequenced was naive CD4+ T cells from PBMCs. As to subset: CD45RA+ positively selected. This chain uses TRBV28 with TRBJ1-1; TRBD1 agrees at 8 bases. The source is a man aged 18 to 29 in good health. Some clones in this sample may be carry-over from other donors' samples. This chain's CDR3 is CASRRTGPVTEAFF. The DNA for the CDR3 is TGTGCCAGCAGGAGGACAGGGCCGGTCACTGAAGCTTTCTTT.